A selection of T cell receptor beta chains follows, all from one sample in a study of blood T cell repertoires in COVID-19. Assay used: immunoSEQ multiplex PCR; TCRdb lists only in-frame clones, some missing. The top ten clones hold about 6% of a sample with fewer than 350,000 clones, around nine tenths of them seen once. Material for sequencing was PBMCs or T cells enriched from blood (not recorded which). These receptors were obtained from a woman in her thirties or forties who had recovered from COVID-19. Each CDR3 is given with its conserved first and last residue. The D gene is left open where the match is weak. Some rows have no size entry. The others give once, few or many, or a class for an expanded clone.

-,TRBV7-2,TRBJ1-6,-,CASSLWVRANSPLHF,TGTGCCAGCAGCTTATGGGTCAGGGCGAATTCACCCCTCCACTTT
-,TRBV19,TRBJ1-1,-,CASNPDRSNTEAFF,TGTGCCAGTAACCCAGACAGGTCGAACACTGAAGCTTTCTTT
few,TRBV7-3,TRBJ2-1,-,CASSQTRDEQFF,TGTGCCAGCAGCCAAACTAGGGATGAGCAGTTCTTC
-,TRBV18,TRBJ2-7,TRBD2,CASSPPKTSGIHEQYF,TGTGCCAGCTCACCACCAAAGACTAGCGGGATCCACGAGCAGTACTTC
-,TRBV18,TRBJ1-4,-,CASSREGRGSEKLFF,TGTGCCAGCTCACGTGAGGGCAGGGGTTCTGAAAAACTGTTTTTT
-,TRBV9,TRBJ1-1,-,CASSVAGNTEAFF,TGTGCCAGCAGCGTTGCGGGGAACACTGAAGCTTTCTTT
-,TRBV28,TRBJ2-1,TRBD2,CASSLWTSGSYNEQFF,TGTGCCAGCAGTTTGTGGACTAGCGGATCCTACAATGAGCAGTTCTTC
-,TRBV7-2,TRBJ2-3,TRBD2,CASRQQGLAGVDTQYF,TGTGCCAGCAGACAACAGGGACTAGCGGGAGTAGATACGCAGTATTTT
-,TRBV30,TRBJ1-5,-,CAWAAAGNQPQHF,TGTGCCTGGGCCGCGGCGGGCAATCAGCCCCAGCATTTT
-,TRBV5-1,TRBJ1-1,-,CASSFGRGEAFF,TGCGCCAGCAGCTTCGGACGGGGAGAAGCTTTCTTT
-,TRBV27,TRBJ2-5,-,CASSSIAQGTRYF,TGTGCCAGCAGTTCCATCGCCCAGGGTACGCGGTACTTC
-,TRBV7-2,TRBJ2-1,TRBD2,CASSLVGLVAHEQFF,TGTGCCAGCAGCTTAGTGGGACTAGTGGCCCATGAGCAGTTCTTC
-,TRBV29-1,TRBJ2-7,TRBD2,CSANSGSMNEQYF,TGCAGCGCCAATAGCGGGAGTATGAACGAGCAGTACTTC
-,TRBV7-2,TRBJ1-2,-,CASSLAALNGDGYTF,TGTGCCAGCAGCTTAGCGGCACTCAACGGGGATGGCTACACCTTC
few,TRBV4-1,TRBJ1-5,-,CASSQVAASNQPQHF,TGCGCCAGCAGCCAGGTTGCGGCGAGCAATCAGCCCCAGCATTTT
-,TRBV27,TRBJ1-1,TRBD1,CASSLFGTGASEAFF,TGTGCCAGCAGTTTGTTCGGGACAGGGGCTTCTGAAGCTTTCTTT
few,TRBV10-1,TRBJ2-7,TRBD2,CASSEGLAGANEQYF,TGCGCCAGCAGTGAGGGACTAGCGGGAGCCAACGAGCAGTACTTC
once,TRBV14,TRBJ2-7,TRBD2,CASSQGPSGRYEQYF,TGTGCCAGCAGCCAAGGCCCTAGCGGGAGATACGAGCAGTACTTC
-,TRBV7-9,TRBJ2-7,-,CASSPPEGVVSGEQYF,TGTGCCAGCAGCCCCCCAGAAGGTGTAGTCTCGGGCGAGCAGTACTTC
-,TRBV28,TRBJ1-5,-,CASSLIADNQPQHF,TGTGCCAGCAGTTTAATAGCCGACAATCAGCCCCAGCATTTT
-,TRBV5-8,TRBJ2-5,-,CASSPGGDQETQYF,TGTGCCAGCAGCCCCGGGGGAGACCAAGAGACCCAGTACTTC
-,TRBV18,TRBJ1-5,-,CASSPGRALDQPQHF,TGTGCCAGCTCACCGGGCAGGGCTTTGGATCAGCCCCAGCATTTT
few,TRBV2,TRBJ2-1,-,CASSDNEQFF,TGTGCCAGCTCGGACAATGAGCAGTTCTTC
-,TRBV3-1/TRBV3-2,TRBJ2-5,-,CASSQLVGPGTQYF,TGTGCCAGCAGCCAATTGGTGGGCCCAGGGACCCAGTACTTC
-,TRBV7-9,TRBJ2-3,-,CASSLKGSSTDTQYF,TGTGCCAGCAGCTTAAAGGGGTCTAGCACAGATACGCAGTATTTT
-,TRBV28,TRBJ1-1,-,CASSLSKGGGGEAFF,TGTGCCAGCAGTTTGAGTAAAGGGGGGGGTGGTGAAGCTTTCTTT
-,TRBV19,TRBJ2-2,TRBD2,CASSNGLAGELFF,TGTGCCAGTAGTAACGGATTAGCGGGTGAGCTGTTTTTT
-,TRBV2,TRBJ2-4,-,CASSERSGVAKNIQYF,TGTGCCAGCAGTGAGCGGAGTGGCGTAGCCAAAAACATTCAGTACTTC
few,TRBV7-7,TRBJ1-5,-,CASSLDSHRNQPQHF,TGTGCTAGCAGCTTAGATAGCCACCGCAATCAGCCCCAGCATTTT
-,TRBV11-2,TRBJ1-4,TRBD1,CASSRNRGGNEKLFF,TGTGCCAGCAGCCGCAACAGGGGCGGTAATGAAAAACTGTTTTTT
once,TRBV7-2,TRBJ2-5,TRBD2,CASSLELGLALETQYF,TGTGCCAGCAGCTTAGAGTTGGGACTAGCGTTAGAGACCCAGTACTTC
once,TRBV27,TRBJ2-5,TRBD2,CASSLGGSNQETQYF,TGTGCCAGCAGTTTGGGAGGGAGTAATCAAGAGACCCAGTACTTC
-,TRBV27,TRBJ2-1,-,CASRSLQGYNEQFF,TGTGCCAGCAGAAGTTTACAGGGTTACAATGAGCAGTTCTTC
-,TRBV11-2,TRBJ2-1,-,CASSLGFASYNEQFF,TGTGCCAGCAGCTTAGGTTTTGCCAGTTACAATGAGCAGTTCTTC
-,TRBV28,TRBJ1-2,TRBD1,CASSQGTAGGDGYTF,TGTGCCAGCAGTCAAGGGACAGCAGGGGGTGATGGCTACACCTTC
-,TRBV5-1,TRBJ2-2,TRBD2,CASSPTSGIVWTGELFF,TGCGCCAGCTCACCAACTAGCGGGATTGTTTGGACCGGGGAGCTGTTTTTT
-,TRBV7-2,TRBJ2-7,TRBD2,CASSLQLAGGHEQYF,TGTGCCAGCAGCCTCCAACTAGCGGGAGGCCACGAGCAGTACTTC
-,TRBV18,TRBJ1-5,TRBD1,CASSGLQGDQPQHF,TGTGCCAGCTCAGGGTTACAGGGGGATCAGCCCCAGCATTTT
-,TRBV5-4,TRBJ2-3,TRBD2,CASSLRLAGGSTDTQYF,TGTGCCAGCAGCCTTAGACTAGCGGGAGGGTCTACAGATACGCAGTATTTT
-,TRBV12-3/TRBV12-4,TRBJ2-5,TRBD2,CASSGLAKETQYF,TGTGCCAGCAGCGGACTAGCGAAAGAGACCCAGTACTTC
-,TRBV10-1,TRBJ2-1,-,CASSVAGRSFF,TGCGCCAGCAGTGTGGCGGGAAGGTCGTTCTTC
-,TRBV27,TRBJ2-5,-,CASSWDKQETQYF,TGTGCCAGCAGTTGGGACAAACAAGAGACCCAGTACTTC
-,TRBV6-4,TRBJ2-7,TRBD2,CASSDSGISGRANLSYEQYF,TGTGCCAGCAGTGACTCGGGAATTAGCGGGAGGGCGAATTTATCCTACGAGCAGTACTTC
-,TRBV28,TRBJ1-5,-,CASSFPGGVQPQHF,TGTGCCAGCAGTTTCCCCGGGGGGGTACAGCCCCAGCATTTT
-,TRBV7-9,TRBJ2-1,-,CASSLEHPGYNEQFF,TGTGCCAGCAGCTTAGAACACCCGGGCTACAATGAGCAGTTCTTC
-,TRBV28,TRBJ2-2,-,CASSLVGLGGNTGELFF,TGTGCCAGCAGTTTAGTCGGTTTGGGGGGTAACACCGGGGAGCTGTTTTTT
few,TRBV5-1,TRBJ2-4,TRBD1,CASSFGQGADIQYF,TGCGCCAGCAGCTTTGGGCAGGGGGCTGACATTCAGTACTTC
-,TRBV7-2,TRBJ2-7,TRBD2,CASSLERGPRYEQYF,TGTGCCAGCAGCTTAGAGCGGGGCCCCCGCTACGAGCAGTACTTC
-,TRBV9,TRBJ2-2,TRBD2,CASTSGLNTGELFF,TGTGCCAGCACTAGCGGGTTGAACACCGGGGAGCTGTTTTTT
-,TRBV20-1,TRBJ2-7,-,CSASRVKQYF,TGCAGTGCTAGTCGAGTAAAGCAGTACTTC
-,TRBV24-1,TRBJ2-1,TRBD1,CATSFAGTGRNEQFF,TGTGCCACCAGTTTCGCTGGGACAGGGAGAAATGAGCAGTTCTTC
-,TRBV30,TRBJ1-4,TRBD1,CAWSDRGVEKLFF,TGTGCCTGGAGTGACAGGGGTGTTGAAAAACTGTTTTTT
-,TRBV28,TRBJ1-6,-,CASRAGGTNSPLHF,TGTGCCAGCCGGGCCGGGGGAACTAATTCACCCCTCCACTTT
-,TRBV11-2,TRBJ2-4,-,CASSPVDKNIQYF,TGTGCCAGCAGCCCAGTCGACAAAAACATTCAGTACTTC
once,TRBV5-1,TRBJ2-1,TRBD1,CASSLGTGWTGEQFF,TGCGCCAGCAGCTTGGGGACAGGGTGGACTGGGGAGCAGTTCTTC
-,TRBV5-1,TRBJ2-7,TRBD1,CASSNRDRGSYEQYF,TGCGCCAGCAGCAACCGGGACAGGGGTTCCTACGAGCAGTACTTC
-,TRBV27,TRBJ1-4,-,CASSFYVDEKLFF,TGTGCCAGCAGTTTCTATGTTGATGAAAAACTGTTTTTT
-,TRBV27,TRBJ2-1,TRBD2,CASSLLPHFQGGRAWEQFF,TGTGCCAGCAGTTTATTGCCGCACTTCCAAGGCGGGAGGGCCTGGGAGCAGTTCTTC
-,TRBV10-1,TRBJ2-1,-,CASSDQRGEQFF,TGCGCCAGCAGTGATCAACGTGGCGAGCAGTTCTTC
-,TRBV3-1/TRBV3-2,TRBJ1-5,-,CASSQDQGSNQPQHF,TGTGCCAGCAGCCAAGATCAGGGTAGCAATCAGCCCCAGCATTTT